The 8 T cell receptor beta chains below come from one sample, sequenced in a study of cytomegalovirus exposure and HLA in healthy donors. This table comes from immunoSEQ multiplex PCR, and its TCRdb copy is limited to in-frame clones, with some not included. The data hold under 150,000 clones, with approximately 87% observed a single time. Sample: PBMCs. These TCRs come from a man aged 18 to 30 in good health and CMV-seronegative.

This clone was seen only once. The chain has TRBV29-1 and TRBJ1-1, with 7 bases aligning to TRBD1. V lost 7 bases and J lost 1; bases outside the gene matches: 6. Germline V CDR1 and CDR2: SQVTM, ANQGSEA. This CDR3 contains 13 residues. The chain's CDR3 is CSAGQYGNTEAFF. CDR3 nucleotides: TGCAGCGCGGGACAGTACGGGAACACTGAAGCTTTCTTT. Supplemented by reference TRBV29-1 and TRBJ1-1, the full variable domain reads SAVISQKPSRDICQRGTSLTIQCQVDSQVTMMFWYRQQPGQSLTLIATANQGSEATYESGFVIDKFPISRPNLTFSTLTVSNMSPEDSSIYLCSAGQYGNTEAFFGQGTRLTVV.

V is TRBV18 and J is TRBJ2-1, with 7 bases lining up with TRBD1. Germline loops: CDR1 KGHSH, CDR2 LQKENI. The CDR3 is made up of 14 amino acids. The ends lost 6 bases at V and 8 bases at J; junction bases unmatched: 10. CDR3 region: CASSLQTGEYEQFF. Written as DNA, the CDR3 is TGTGCCAGCTCTCTCCAAACAGGGGAATATGAGCAGTTCTTC. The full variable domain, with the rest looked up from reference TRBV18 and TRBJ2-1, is NAGVMQNPRHLVRRRGQEARLRCSPMKGHSHVYWYRQLPEEGLKFMVYLQKENIIDESGMPKERFSAEFPKEGPSILRIQQVVRGDSAAYFCASSLQTGEYEQFFGPGTRLTVL.

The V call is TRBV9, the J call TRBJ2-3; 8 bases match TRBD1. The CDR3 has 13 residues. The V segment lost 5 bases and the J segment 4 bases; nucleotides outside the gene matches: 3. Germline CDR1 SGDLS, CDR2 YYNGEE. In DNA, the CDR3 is TGTGCCAGCAGTGAACAGGGGGCAGATACGCAGTATTTT. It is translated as CASSEQGADTQYF.

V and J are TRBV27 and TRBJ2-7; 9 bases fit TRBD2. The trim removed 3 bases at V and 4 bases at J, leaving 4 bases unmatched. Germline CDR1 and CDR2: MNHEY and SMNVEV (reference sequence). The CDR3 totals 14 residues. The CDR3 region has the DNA TGTGCCAGCAGTTTCATAGCGGGGGATTACGAGCAGTACTTC. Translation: CASSFIAGDYEQYF.

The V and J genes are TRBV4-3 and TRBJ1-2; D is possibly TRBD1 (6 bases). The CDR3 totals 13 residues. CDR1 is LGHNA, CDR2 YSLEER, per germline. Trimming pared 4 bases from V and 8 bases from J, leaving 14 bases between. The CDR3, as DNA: TGCGCCAGCAGCCGGGATCCAGGGGTCGGCTACACCTTC. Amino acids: CASSRDPGVGYTF.

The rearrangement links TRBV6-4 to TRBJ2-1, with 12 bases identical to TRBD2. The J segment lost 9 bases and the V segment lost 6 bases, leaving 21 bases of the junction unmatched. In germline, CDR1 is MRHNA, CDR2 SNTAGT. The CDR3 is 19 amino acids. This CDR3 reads CASSTPGRECASGRGEQFF. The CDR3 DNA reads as TGTGCCAGCAGCACCCCCGGTCGGGAGTGCGCTAGCGGGAGGGGTGAGCAGTTCTTC.

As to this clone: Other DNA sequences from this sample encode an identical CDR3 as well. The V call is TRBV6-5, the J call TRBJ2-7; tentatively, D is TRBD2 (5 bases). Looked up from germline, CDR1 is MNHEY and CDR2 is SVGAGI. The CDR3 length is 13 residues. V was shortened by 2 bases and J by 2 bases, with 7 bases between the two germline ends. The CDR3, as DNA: TGTGCCAGCAGTTACCCCGGGACCTACGAGCAGTACTTC. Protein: CASSYPGTYEQYF.

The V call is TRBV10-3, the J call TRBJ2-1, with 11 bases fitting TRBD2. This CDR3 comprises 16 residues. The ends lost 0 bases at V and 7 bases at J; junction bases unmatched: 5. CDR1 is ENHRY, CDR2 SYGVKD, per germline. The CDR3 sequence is CAISESASGGMNEQFF. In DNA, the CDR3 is TGTGCCATCAGTGAGTCGGCTAGCGGGGGGATGAATGAGCAGTTCTTC.